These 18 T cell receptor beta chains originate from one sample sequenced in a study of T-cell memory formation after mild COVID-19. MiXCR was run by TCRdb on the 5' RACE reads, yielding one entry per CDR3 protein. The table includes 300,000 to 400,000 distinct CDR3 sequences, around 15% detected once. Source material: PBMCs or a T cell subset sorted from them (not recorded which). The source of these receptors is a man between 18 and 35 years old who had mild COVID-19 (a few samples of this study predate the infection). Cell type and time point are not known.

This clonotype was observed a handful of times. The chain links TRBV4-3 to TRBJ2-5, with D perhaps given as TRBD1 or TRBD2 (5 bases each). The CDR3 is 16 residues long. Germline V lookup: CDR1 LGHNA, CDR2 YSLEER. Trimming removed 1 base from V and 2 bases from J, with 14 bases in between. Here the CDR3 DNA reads TGCGCCAGCAGCCAAGGGGTAGGCAGGGAGCAAGAGACCCAGTACTTC. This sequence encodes CASSQGVGREQETQYF.

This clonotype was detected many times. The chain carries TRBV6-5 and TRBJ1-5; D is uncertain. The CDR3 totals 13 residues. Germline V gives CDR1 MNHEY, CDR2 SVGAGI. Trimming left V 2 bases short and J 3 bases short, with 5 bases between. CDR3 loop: CASSYGINQPQHF. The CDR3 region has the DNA TGTGCCAGCAGTTACGGGATCAATCAGCCCCAGCATTTT.

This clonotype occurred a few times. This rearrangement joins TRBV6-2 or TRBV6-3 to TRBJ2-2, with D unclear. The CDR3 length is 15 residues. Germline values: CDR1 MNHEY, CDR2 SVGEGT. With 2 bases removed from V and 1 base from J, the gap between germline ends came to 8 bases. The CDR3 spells CASSYGIGNTGELFF. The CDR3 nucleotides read TGTGCCAGCAGTTACGGTATAGGGAACACCGGGGAGCTGTTTTTT.

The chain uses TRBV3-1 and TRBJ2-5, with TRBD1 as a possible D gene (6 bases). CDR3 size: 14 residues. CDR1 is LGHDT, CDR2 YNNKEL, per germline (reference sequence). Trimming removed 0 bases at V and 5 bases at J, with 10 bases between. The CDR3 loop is CASSQDTGWETQYF. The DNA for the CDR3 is TGTGCCAGCAGCCAAGATACAGGGTGGGAGACCCAGTACTTC.

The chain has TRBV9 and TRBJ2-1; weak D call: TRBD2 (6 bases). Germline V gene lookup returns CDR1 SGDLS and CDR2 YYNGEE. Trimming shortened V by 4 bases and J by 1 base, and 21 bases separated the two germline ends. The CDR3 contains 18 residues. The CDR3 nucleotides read TGTGCCAGCAGCCCCCGGTCCCCCGGGACTCTTTCCTACAATGAGCAGTTCTTC. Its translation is CASSPRSPGTLSYNEQFF.

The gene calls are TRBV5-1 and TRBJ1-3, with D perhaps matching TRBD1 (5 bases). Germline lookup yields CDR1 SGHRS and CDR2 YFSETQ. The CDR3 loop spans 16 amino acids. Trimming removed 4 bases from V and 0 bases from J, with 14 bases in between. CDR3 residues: CASSNYWGSSGNTIYF. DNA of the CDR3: TGCGCCAGCAGCAACTATTGGGGGTCCTCTGGAAACACCATATATTTT.

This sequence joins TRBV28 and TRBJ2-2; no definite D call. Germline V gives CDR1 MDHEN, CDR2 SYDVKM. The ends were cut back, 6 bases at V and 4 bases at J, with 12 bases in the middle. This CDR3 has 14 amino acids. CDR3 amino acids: CASSPRHFTGELFF. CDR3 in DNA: TGTGCCAGCAGCCCAAGACACTTCACCGGGGAGCTGTTTTTT.

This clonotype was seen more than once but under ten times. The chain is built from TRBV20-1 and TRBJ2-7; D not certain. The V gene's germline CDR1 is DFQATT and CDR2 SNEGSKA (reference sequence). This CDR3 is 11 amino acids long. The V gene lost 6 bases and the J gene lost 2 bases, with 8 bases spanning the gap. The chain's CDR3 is CSAPDTYEQYF. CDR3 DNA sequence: TGCAGTGCACCAGACACCTACGAGCAGTACTTC.

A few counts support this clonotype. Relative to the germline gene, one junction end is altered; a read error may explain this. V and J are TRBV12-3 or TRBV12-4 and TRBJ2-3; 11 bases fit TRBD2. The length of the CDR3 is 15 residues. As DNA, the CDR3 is TGTGCCAGCAGATTAGCGGGGGGGAGAACAGATACGCAGTATTTT. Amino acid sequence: CASRLAGGRTDTQYF.

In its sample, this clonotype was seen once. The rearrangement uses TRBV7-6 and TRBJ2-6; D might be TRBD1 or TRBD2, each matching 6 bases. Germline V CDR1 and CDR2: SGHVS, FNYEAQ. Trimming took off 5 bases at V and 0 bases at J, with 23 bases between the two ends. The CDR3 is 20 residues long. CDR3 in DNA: TGTGCCAGCAGCCGCATGCCCCGGGGGCCAGAAACCTCTGGGGCCAACGTCCTGACTTTC. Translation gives CASSRMPRGPETSGANVLTF.

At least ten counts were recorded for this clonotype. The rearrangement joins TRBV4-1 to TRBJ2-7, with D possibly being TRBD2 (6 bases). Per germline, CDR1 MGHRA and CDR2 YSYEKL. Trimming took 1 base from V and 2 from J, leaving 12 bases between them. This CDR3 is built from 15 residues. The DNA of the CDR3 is TGCGCCAGCAGCCAAGGCGGGACCTCCGCCTACGAGCAGTACTTC. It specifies CASSQGGTSAYEQYF.

The CDR3 DNA follows: TGTGCCAGCAGTACCTCGGGGGTCTCTGGAAACACCATATATTTT. It specifies CASSTSGVSGNTIYF. The rearrangement uses TRBV6-5 and TRBJ1-3; D possibly corresponds to TRBD1 (5 bases). Germline V gene lookup returns CDR1 MNHEY and CDR2 SVGAGI. This CDR3 has 15 amino acids. V shed 5 bases and J shed 0 bases, with 11 bases lying between them.

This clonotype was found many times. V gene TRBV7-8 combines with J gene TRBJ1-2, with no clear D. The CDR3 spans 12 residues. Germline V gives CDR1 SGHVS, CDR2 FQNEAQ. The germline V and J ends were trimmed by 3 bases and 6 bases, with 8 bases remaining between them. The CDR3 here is CASSFRSDGYTF. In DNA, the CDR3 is TGTGCCAGCAGCTTCAGGAGTGATGGCTACACCTTC. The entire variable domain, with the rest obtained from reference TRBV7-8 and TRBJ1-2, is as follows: GAGVSQSPRYKVAKRGQDVALRCDPISGHVSLFWYQQALGQGPEFLTYFQNEAQLDKSGLPSDRFFAERPEGSVSTLKIQRTQQEDSAVYLCASSFRSDGYTFGSGTRLTVV.

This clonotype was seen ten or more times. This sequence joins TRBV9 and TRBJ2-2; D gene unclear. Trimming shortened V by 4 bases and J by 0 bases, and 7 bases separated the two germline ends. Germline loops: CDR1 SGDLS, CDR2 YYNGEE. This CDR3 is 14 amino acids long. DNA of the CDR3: TGTGCCAGCAGCTCGGCAACGAACACCGGGGAGCTGTTTTTT. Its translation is CASSSATNTGELFF.

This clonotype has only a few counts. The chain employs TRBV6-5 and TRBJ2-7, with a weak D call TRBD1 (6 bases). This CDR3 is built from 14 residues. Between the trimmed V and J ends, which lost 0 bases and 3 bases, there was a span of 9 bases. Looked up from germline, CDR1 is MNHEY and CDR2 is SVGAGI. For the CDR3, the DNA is TGTGCCAGCAGTTACTCTGCAGGGGTCTACGAGCAGTACGTC. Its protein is CASSYSAGVYEQYV.

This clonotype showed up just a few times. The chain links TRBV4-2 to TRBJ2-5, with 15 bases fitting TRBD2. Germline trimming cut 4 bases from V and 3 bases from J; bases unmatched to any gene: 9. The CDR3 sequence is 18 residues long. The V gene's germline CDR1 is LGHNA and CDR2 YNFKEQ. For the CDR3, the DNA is TGTGCCAGCAGCCCCGACGGACTAGCGGGGGGGTTTGAAGAGACCCAGTACTTC. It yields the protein CASSPDGLAGGFEETQYF.

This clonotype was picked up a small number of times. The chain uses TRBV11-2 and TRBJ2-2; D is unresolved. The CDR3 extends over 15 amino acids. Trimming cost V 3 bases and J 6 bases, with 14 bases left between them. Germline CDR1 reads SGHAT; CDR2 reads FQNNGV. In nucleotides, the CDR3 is TGTGCCAGCAGCTTGGCCACTTCGGGCGCCGGGGAGCTGTTTTTT. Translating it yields CASSLATSGAGELFF.

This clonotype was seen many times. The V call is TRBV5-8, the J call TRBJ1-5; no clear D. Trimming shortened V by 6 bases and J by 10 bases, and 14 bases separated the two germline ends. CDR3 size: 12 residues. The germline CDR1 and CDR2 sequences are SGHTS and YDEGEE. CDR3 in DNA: TGTGCCAGCAAGGCAAGAGCCTACCCCCAGCATTTT. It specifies CASKARAYPQHF.